This record concerns one T cell receptor (beta chain) sequence. The CDR3 has 16 amino acids. In germline, CDR1 is SGHRS, CDR2 YFSETQ. V gave up 4 bases and J gave up 7 bases; unmatched junction bases: 14. The protocol was immunoSEQ multiplex PCR, while the TCRdb copy is restricted to in-frame clones and leaves out a portion. The table records tens of thousands of clones, more than 85% of them present only once. The entry originates in a study of T cell changes during pregnancy in multiple sclerosis. The sequenced sample was peripheral blood, obtained after pregnancy. This clonotype was obtained from a female donor in good health, enrolled as a control in a pregnancy study. The gene calls are TRBV5-1 and TRBJ1-2; TRBD1 matches at 9 bases. CDR3 nucleotides: TGCGCCAGCAGCCTAACTCCCCGGGACAGGGATCGTGGCTACACCTTC. This gives the protein CASSLTPRDRDRGYTF.